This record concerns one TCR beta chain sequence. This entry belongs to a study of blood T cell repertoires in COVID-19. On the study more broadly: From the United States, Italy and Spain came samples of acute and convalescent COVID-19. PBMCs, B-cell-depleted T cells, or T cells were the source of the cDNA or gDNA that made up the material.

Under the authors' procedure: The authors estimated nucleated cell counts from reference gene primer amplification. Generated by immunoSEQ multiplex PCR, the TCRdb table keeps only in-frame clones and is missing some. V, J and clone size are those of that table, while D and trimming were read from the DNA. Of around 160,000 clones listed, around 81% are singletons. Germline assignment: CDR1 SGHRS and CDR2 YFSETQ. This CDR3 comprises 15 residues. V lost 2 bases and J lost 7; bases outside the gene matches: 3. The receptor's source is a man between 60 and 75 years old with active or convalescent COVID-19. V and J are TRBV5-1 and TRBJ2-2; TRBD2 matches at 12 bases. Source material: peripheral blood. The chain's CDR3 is CASSLRTSGDGELFF. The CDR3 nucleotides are TGCGCCAGCAGCTTAAGGACTAGCGGGGACGGGGAGCTGTTTTTT. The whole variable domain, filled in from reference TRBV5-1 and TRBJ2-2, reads KAGVTQTPRYLIKTRGQQVTLSCSPISGHRSVSWYQQTPGQGLQFLFEYFSETQRNKGNFPGRFSGRQFSNSRSEMNVSTLELGDSALYLCASSLRTSGDGELFFGEGSRLTVL.